This T cell receptor beta chain was captured by sequencing in a study of blood T cell repertoires in COVID-19. In the study overall: Spain, Italy and the United States supplied samples that represented acute and convalescent COVID-19. PBMCs, B-cell-depleted T cells, or T cells provided the cDNA or gDNA that made up the material.

Followed over time, Seattle patients had been enrolled while infection was active. Trimming removed 5 bases from V and 3 bases from J; junction bases left unmatched: 3. CDR3 length: 13 residues. CDR1 is MNHEY, CDR2 SVGEGT, per germline. Authors' methods: Estimation of nucleated cell counts relied on the amplification of reference gene primers. The table came from immunoSEQ multiplex PCR; TCRdb's copy has only in-frame clones and leaves some out. V and J calls and clone size are given by that table; D and trimming were obtained from the DNA. The sample comprises fewer than 80,000 clones, under 90% of which are singletons, and roughly 14% rests with the top ten.

The V gene is TRBV6-2 or TRBV6-3, the J gene TRBJ1-2; 7 bases align to TRBD1. Sequences were obtained from peripheral blood. The source of this sequence is a man aged 45-65 years with COVID-19, enrolled during active disease. CDR3 region: CASSRGGYYGYTF. CDR3 nucleotide sequence: TGTGCCAGCAGTCGAGGGGGCTACTATGGCTACACCTTC.